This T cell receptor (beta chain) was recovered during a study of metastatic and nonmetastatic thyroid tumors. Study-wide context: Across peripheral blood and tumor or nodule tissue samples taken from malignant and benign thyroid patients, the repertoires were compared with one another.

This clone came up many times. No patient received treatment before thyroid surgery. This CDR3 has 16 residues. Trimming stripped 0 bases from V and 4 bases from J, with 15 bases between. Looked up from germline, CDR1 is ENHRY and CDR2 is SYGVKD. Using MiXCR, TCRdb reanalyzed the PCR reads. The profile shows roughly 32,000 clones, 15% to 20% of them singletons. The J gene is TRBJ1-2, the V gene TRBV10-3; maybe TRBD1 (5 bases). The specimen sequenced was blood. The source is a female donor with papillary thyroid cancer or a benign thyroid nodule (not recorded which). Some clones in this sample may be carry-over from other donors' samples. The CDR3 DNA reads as TGTGCCATCAGTGAGTCCTTGGAGGGGAGCGTCTATGGCTACACCTTC. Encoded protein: CAISESLEGSVYGYTF.